Here is one TCR beta chain with its context. The CDR3 runs to 15 residues. Germline V lookup: CDR1 SGHAT, CDR2 FQNNGV. Trimming left V 1 base short and J 1 base short, with 7 bases between. Assay: immunoSEQ multiplex PCR; the TCRdb copy retains only in-frame clones and omits some. This table has 2 million to 2.5 million clones, 90% to 95% appearing once. This sample was included in a study of shared clonotypes between healthy human individuals. Sample: naive CD4+ T cells sorted from blood. As to subset: CD45RA+ positively selected. The chain has TRBV11-2 and TRBJ2-2, with unresolved D. This TCR derives from a man aged 18 to 35 in good health. The CDR3 protein is CASSLVLKNTGELFF. The DNA for the CDR3 is TGTGCCAGCAGCTTAGTCCTCAAGAACACCGGGGAGCTGTTTTTT.